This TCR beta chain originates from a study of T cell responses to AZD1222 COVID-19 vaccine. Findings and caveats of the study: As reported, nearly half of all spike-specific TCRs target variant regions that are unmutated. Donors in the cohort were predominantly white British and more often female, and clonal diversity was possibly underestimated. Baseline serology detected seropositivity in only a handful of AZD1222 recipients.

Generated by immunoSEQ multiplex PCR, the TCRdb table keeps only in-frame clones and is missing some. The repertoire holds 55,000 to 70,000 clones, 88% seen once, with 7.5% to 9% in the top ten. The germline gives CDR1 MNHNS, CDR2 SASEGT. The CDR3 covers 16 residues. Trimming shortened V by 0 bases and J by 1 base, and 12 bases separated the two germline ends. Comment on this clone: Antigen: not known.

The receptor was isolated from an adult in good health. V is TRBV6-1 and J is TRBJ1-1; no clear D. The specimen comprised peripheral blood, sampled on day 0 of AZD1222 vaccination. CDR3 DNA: TGTGCCAGCAGTGAAGCGCTTGAGGGAGCGAACACTGAAGCTTTCTTT. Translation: CASSEALEGANTEAFF.